The source of this T cell receptor (beta chain) is a study of cytomegalovirus exposure and HLA in healthy donors. Notes on this clone: Its antigen remains unknown.

Regarding the study as a whole: In a later analysis, TCR beta V- and J-gene trimming showed a link to a missense DCLRE1C variant. Associated with HLA alleles at 0.05 false discovery rate in a later analysis were some 18,000 TCR beta sequences. Common viral pathogens seemed, in a later analysis, to connect with several of the most significant clusters.

In the PCR, 60 Vbeta and 13 Jbeta primers were used. Libraries were prepared by immunoSEQ multiplex PCR; TCRdb keeps only in-frame clonotypes and omits some of them. Its clone listing holds 150,000 to 250,000 clones. This CDR3 region has 14 residues. Trimming stripped 0 bases from V and 4 bases from J, with 12 bases between. The germline CDR1 and CDR2 sequences are GTSNPN and SVGIG (reference sequence). The sequence derives from a boy aged 5-17 years in good health and CMV-seronegative. This rearrangement joins TRBV30 to TRBJ1-1; a possible D gene is TRBD1 (5 bases). Material: PBMCs. The CDR3 loop reads CAWSVGAGSTEAFF. CDR3 coding DNA: TGTGCCTGGAGTGTTGGGGCAGGTTCCACTGAAGCTTTCTTT.